The 22 T cell receptor beta chains presented below share a single source sample, sequenced in a study of blood T cell repertoires in COVID-19. Clones were read by immunoSEQ multiplex PCR, and TCRdb kept only the in-frame ones, dropping some. Found here are 150,000 to 200,000 clones, 80% to 85% of them singletons; the top ten hold about 6.5%. Specimen: peripheral blood. The source of these receptors is a middle-aged woman with acute or convalescent COVID-19.

This clone was recorded only once. The CDR3 loop is CASSSPGTGRHQPQHF. As DNA, the CDR3 is TGTGCCAGCAGTTCCCCGGGGACAGGGAGGCATCAGCCCCAGCATTTT. The chain combines TRBV6-5 with TRBJ1-5; TRBD1 matches at 9 bases. With V trimmed by 4 bases and J by 5 bases, 9 bases remained unmatched. Germline loops: CDR1 MNHEY, CDR2 SVGAGI. The CDR3 runs 16 residues.

The rearrangement joins TRBV28 to TRBJ1-5; D is perhaps TRBD1 (5 bases). The CDR3 runs 15 residues. CDR1 is MDHEN, CDR2 SYDVKM, per germline. The V gene lost 3 bases and the J gene lost 3 bases, with 12 bases spanning the gap. The CDR3 spells CASSFSQGYNQPQHF. CDR3 in DNA: TGTGCCAGCAGTTTCTCGCAGGGCTACAATCAGCCCCAGCATTTT.

In its sample, this clone was seen many times. The chain links TRBV6-5 to TRBJ2-2; tentative D call: TRBD1 (5 bases). The V end lost 1 base, the J end lost 1 base, and 7 bases lay between the germline ends. The CDR3 is 15 residues long. Germline-derived CDR1 and CDR2 are MNHEY and SVGAGI. The CDR3 DNA reads TGTGCCAGCAGTTACTTAGGACAGAACACCGGGGAGCTGTTTTTT. Encoded protein: CASSYLGQNTGELFF.

This clone was seen just once. This chain joins TRBV7-9 and TRBJ2-7; no clear D. The germline V and J ends were trimmed by 3 bases and 3 bases, with 6 bases remaining between them. The CDR3 length is 12 residues. Germline assignment: CDR1 SEHNR and CDR2 FQNEAQ (reference sequence). CDR3 sequence (DNA): TGTGCCAGCAGCTTTACAAACTACGAGCAGTACTTC. It encodes CASSFTNYEQYF.

The rearrangement uses TRBV11-2 and TRBJ2-1, with TRBD2 as a possible D gene (7 bases). V dropped 6 bases and J dropped 10 bases, with 19 bases sitting between them. The CDR3 sequence is 14 residues long. Germline lookup yields CDR1 SGHAT and CDR2 FQNNGV. The CDR3 here is CASRRPASGGEQFF. CDR3 coding DNA: TGTGCCAGCAGGCGACCCGCTTCGGGGGGCGAGCAGTTCTTC.

CDR3: CATSKEAGGYTF. In nucleotides, the CDR3 is TGTGCCACCAGTAAAGAAGCGGGAGGCTACACCTTC. The V and J genes are TRBV15 and TRBJ1-2, with D unresolved. The CDR3 consists of 12 residues. V lost 6 bases to trimming and J lost 8 bases, with 13 bases between them. The germline V gene has CDR1 LNHNV and CDR2 YYDKDF (reference sequence).

The CDR3 loop reads CASSVGFLGLAGVGDTQYF. In DNA form, the CDR3 reads TGTGCCAGCAGCGTAGGGTTCCTCGGTCTAGCGGGAGTGGGAGATACGCAGTATTTT. This rearrangement joins TRBV9 to TRBJ2-3; 10 nucleotides align to TRBD2. J gave up 5 bases and V 0 bases, and 15 bases lay outside the gene matches. The length of the CDR3 is 19 residues. Germline V gives CDR1 SGDLS, CDR2 YYNGEE.

This rearrangement joins TRBV21-1 to TRBJ2-5; the tabulated D call, TRBD1, remains unverified against the DNA. TRBV21-1 is listed as a pseudogene. The CDR3 is 13 residues long. This CDR3 is CAKKGARVGLQYF. The DNA for the CDR3 is TGTGCCAAAAAAGGGGCCAGGGTCGGGCTCCAGTACTTC.

V usage is TRBV5-5 and J usage is TRBJ2-2; D call uncertain. Germline loops: CDR1 SGHKS, CDR2 YYEKEE (reference sequence). This CDR3 is built from 13 residues. V lost 0 bases to trimming and J lost 6 bases, with 6 bases between them. The CDR3 DNA is TGTGCCAGCAGCTTGGAACCGGCCGGGGAGCTGTTTTTT. Its translation is CASSLEPAGELFF. The variable domain in full, completed from reference TRBV5-5 and TRBJ2-2, reads DAGVTQSPTHLIKTRGQQVTLRCSPISGHKSVSWYQQVLGQGPQFIFQYYEKEERGRGNFPDRFSARQFPNYSSELNVNALLLGDSALYLCASSLEPAGELFFGEGSRLTVL.

This chain uses TRBV19 with TRBJ2-7; 8 bases are shared with TRBD1. V trimming: 4 bases; J trimming: 0 bases; junction bases outside the gene matches: 17. In germline, CDR1 is LNHDA, CDR2 SQIVND (reference sequence). The CDR3 is made up of 19 amino acids. The CDR3 DNA sequence: TGTGCCAGTAGTACTGGATCGACACCGGGGACAGGCCACTCCTACGAGCAGTACTTC. Translating it yields CASSTGSTPGTGHSYEQYF.

The V call is TRBV5-1, the J call TRBJ1-5, with a possible D match to TRBD1 (5 bases). The CDR3 is made up of 15 amino acids. Germline CDR1 is SGHRS and CDR2 is YFSETQ. V lost 6 bases to trimming and J lost 2 bases, with 15 bases between them. The CDR3 region has the DNA TGCGCCAGCAAGCTCAGGGTAGGCGGCAATCAGCCCCAGCATTTT. Residues: CASKLRVGGNQPQHF.

The gene calls are TRBV2 and TRBJ1-2; D gene unclear. This CDR3 has 15 amino acids. Germline CDR1 and CDR2: SNHLY and FYNNEI. Between the trimmed V and J ends, which lost 4 bases and 0 bases, there was a span of 12 bases. Here the CDR3 reads CASSGALLSNYGYTF. In DNA, the CDR3 is TGTGCCAGCAGTGGGGCCCTCCTTTCTAACTATGGCTACACCTTC. Drawing the rest from reference TRBV2 and TRBJ1-2, the complete variable domain is EPEVTQTPSHQVTQMGQEVILRCVPISNHLYFYWYRQILGQKVEFLVSFYNNEISEKSEIFDDQFSVERPDGSNFTLKIRSTKLEDSAMYFCASSGALLSNYGYTFGSGTRLTVV.

CDR3: CAWNYGLQETQYF. The DNA of the CDR3 is TGTGCCTGGAATTACGGGTTGCAAGAGACCCAGTACTTC. The chain carries TRBV30 and TRBJ2-5; D is undetermined. There are 13 residues in the CDR3. Germline V CDR1 and CDR2: GTSNPN, SVGIG (reference sequence). V was shortened by 4 bases and J by 2 bases, with 11 bases between the two germline ends.

The V call is TRBV13, the J call TRBJ2-3; the match to TRBD1 covers 9 bases. V shed 3 bases, J shed 0 bases, and the junction held 1 base outside the gene matches. CDR3 length: 15 residues. Germline lookup yields CDR1 PRHDT and CDR2 FYEKMQ (reference sequence). In nucleotides, the CDR3 is TGTGCCAGCAGCTTGACAGGGGGTAGCACAGATACGCAGTATTTT. It translates to CASSLTGGSTDTQYF. Looking up the rest from reference TRBV13 and TRBJ2-3 gives the full variable domain: AAGVIQSPRHLIKEKRETATLKCYPIPRHDTVYWYQQGPGQDPQFLISFYEKMQSDKGSIPDRFSAQQFSDYHSELNMSSLELGDSALYFCASSLTGGSTDTQYFGPGTRLTVL.

J is TRBJ1-5 and V is TRBV15, with 8 bases fitting TRBD1. V was pared by 7 bases and J by 6 bases, with 14 bases of the junction left unmatched. The germline CDR1 and CDR2 sequences are LNHNV and YYDKDF (reference sequence). The CDR3 has 16 amino acids. CDR3 in DNA: TGTGCCACCAAGGACAGGGCCGGGGCTGGCGGTCAGCCCCAGCATTTT. The encoded protein is CATKDRAGAGGQPQHF.

This clone was detected once. The rearrangement links TRBV24-1 to TRBJ2-5; D may be TRBD2 (7 bases). This CDR3 has 15 residues. Germline loops: CDR1 KGHDR, CDR2 SFDVKD. Trimming removed 9 bases from V and 2 bases from J, with 18 bases in between. In DNA, the CDR3 is TGTGCCACCGGCGGGAGTAACAGGGAACAAGAGACCCAGTACTTC. This translates into CATGGSNREQETQYF.

The V gene is TRBV19, the J gene TRBJ2-1; 8 bases match TRBD1. The J segment lost 0 bases and the V segment lost 5 bases, leaving 6 bases of the junction unmatched. CDR1 and CDR2 (germline): LNHDA, SQIVND (reference sequence). The CDR3 has 16 amino acids. The DNA of the CDR3 is TGTGCCAGTAGTCAGAGGACAGGGATCTCCTACAATGAGCAGTTCTTC. Protein: CASSQRTGISYNEQFF.

DNA of the CDR3: TGTGCCAGCCGGTCCGGGGTCACCGGGGAGCTGTTTTTT. Its translation is CASRSGVTGELFF. The chain uses TRBV9 and TRBJ2-2; a possible D gene is TRBD2 (5 bases). The CDR3 runs 13 residues. V was clipped by 7 bases and J by 4 bases, with 11 bases between them. Germline assignment: CDR1 SGDLS and CDR2 YYNGEE.

The V call is TRBV7-8, the J call TRBJ2-5, with D possibly TRBD1 on 5 matching bases. Trimming left V 2 bases short and J 2 bases short, with 15 bases between. The germline V gene has CDR1 SGHVS and CDR2 FQNEAQ. This CDR3 is 16 amino acids long. CDR3 residues: CASSLTVGEPQETQYF. The DNA for the CDR3 is TGTGCCAGCAGCTTAACGGTAGGGGAACCTCAAGAGACCCAGTACTTC.

This rearrangement joins TRBV28 to TRBJ2-3; D not certain. This CDR3 has 14 residues. The V and J ends lost 7 bases and 2 bases respectively, with 13 bases between them. Per germline, CDR1 MDHEN and CDR2 SYDVKM. CDR3: CASNREVFTDTQYF. The CDR3, as DNA: TGTGCCAGCAACCGTGAGGTTTTCACAGATACGCAGTATTTT.

This sequence joins TRBV5-1 and TRBJ1-2, with a weak D call TRBD1 (5 bases). The CDR3 covers 12 residues. The germline CDR1 and CDR2 sequences are SGHRS and YFSETQ. V was cut by 5 bases and J by 4 bases, with 9 bases left in between. CDR3 nucleotide sequence: TGCGCCAGCAGTCGGGACTTCTATGGCTACACCTTC. This sequence encodes CASSRDFYGYTF.

This chain connects TRBV7-6 to TRBJ2-1; 13 bases line up with TRBD2. The V segment lost 5 bases and the J segment 7 bases; nucleotides outside the gene matches: 8. Germline V gene data show CDR1 as SGHVS and CDR2 as FNYEAQ. CDR3 length: 16 residues. CDR3 DNA sequence: TGTGCCAGCAGCGCCCTCCCGACTAGCGGGGGGAATGAGCAGTTCTTC. It specifies CASSALPTSGGNEQFF.